This T cell receptor beta chain was retrieved from a study of monozygotic twins with inflammatory bowel disease. Whole-study results and caveats: Backing was not found for a single strong signal or clonotype associated with IBD. Whereas healthy co-twins had higher TCRbeta diversity (inverse Simpson), IBD patients had lower diversity. Varying immunosuppressive regimens may have increased patient repertoire variability.

Two nested PCRs, run for approximately 16 and 9 cycles, were applied to TCRalpha and TCRbeta cDNA. TCRdb processed the 5' RACE reads again and assigns one entry to each CDR3 protein, with no DNA. This table holds tens of thousands of distinct CDR3 sequences. In germline, CDR1 is SQVTM, CDR2 ANQGSEA. The CDR3 extends over 13 amino acids. On this clonotype: The antigen is unknown.

Sequenced material: blood. The rearrangement uses TRBV29-1 and TRBJ2-7; TCRdb outputs TRBD1, but without DNA this stays unchecked. This clonotype originated in a human donor with ulcerative colitis or Crohn's disease, or a healthy co-twin of an affected twin (not recorded which). The CDR3 region is CSVLDGNSYEQYF.